A selection of T cell receptor beta chains follows, all from one sample in a study of early T cells in non-severe SARS-CoV-2 infection. TCRdb recomputed calls from the 5' RACE reads with MiXCR, one row per CDR3 protein. This table has some 62,000 distinct CDR3 sequences, about 10% appearing once. Sequences were derived from whole blood, sampled at baseline. Receptor source: an adult who was a healthcare worker with PCR-confirmed SARS-CoV-2 infection or an uninfected control (not recorded which). The conserved cysteine and the conserved F or W are not part of the CDR3 here. The order of the fields is V gene, J gene, clone size, CDR3 protein. A clone size is listed for some rows: how often the clone was seen (once, few, many), or a class if it is expanded.

TRBV5-1	TRBJ2-7	.	ASASSYEQY
TRBV29-1	TRBJ2-1	.	SVEGPASGNSYNEQF
TRBV18	TRBJ2-7	many	ASSSPLYEQY
TRBV7-9	TRBJ2-3	few	ASSLLAGVGDTQY
TRBV4-2	TRBJ1-1	many	ASSQGRSTGTEAF
TRBV11-2	TRBJ2-3	few	ASSLGLGGTSGTPDTQY
TRBV18	TRBJ2-1	many	ASSPGPSSYNEQF
TRBV20-1	TRBJ2-7	.	SARQTGLLSYEQY
TRBV6-6	TRBJ2-7	many	ASSYLFTGTALYEQY
TRBV9	TRBJ2-3	.	ASSPPGLVGRADTQY
TRBV29-1	TRBJ1-2	.	SVEKGQGAHYGYT
TRBV20-1	TRBJ2-5	many	SAEPLAGGLSGVETQY
TRBV20-1	TRBJ2-3	many	SATQLEGLSDTQY
TRBV12-3/TRBV12-4	TRBJ1-5	many	ASSSDRPGGQPQH
TRBV12-3/TRBV12-4	TRBJ2-1	many	ASSFASGSSSYNEQF
TRBV7-6	TRBJ2-1	few	ASMDRASNEQF
TRBV12-3/TRBV12-4	TRBJ2-3	.	ASSLGEGPTDTQY
TRBV2	TRBJ1-1	many	ARTGYGTEAF
TRBV20-1	TRBJ2-5	.	SASIRGQETQY
TRBV11-1	TRBJ2-5	.	ASSFRLGVLEQETQY
TRBV7-8	TRBJ2-2	.	ASSQGLAGSNTGELF
TRBV12-3/TRBV12-4	TRBJ1-1	many	ASSLGQGHFNTEAF
TRBV7-2	TRBJ2-3	once	ASRTRAAGGRTDTQY
TRBV2	TRBJ2-1	.	ASSADPFFYPRHYEQF
TRBV20-1	TRBJ2-7	.	SARHRPRGEQY
TRBV4-3	TRBJ2-2	.	ASSRTGTTTGELF
TRBV18	TRBJ2-3	few	ASSPRAGPPTDTQY
TRBV20-1	TRBJ2-5	.	SASSASGSPETQY
TRBV11-2	TRBJ1-5	few	ASSMGQSGNQPQH
TRBV23-1	TRBJ2-7	few	ASSLSDRGANEQY
TRBV29-1	TRBJ2-4	.	SVEVVRTSAKNIQY
TRBV18	TRBJ2-6	many	ASSRDILSSGANVLT
TRBV7-9	TRBJ2-3	.	ASSLAAGPTSTDTQY
TRBV29-1	TRBJ2-7	.	SVRTSGRQEQY
TRBV11-2	TRBJ1-2	many	ASSSGLYGYT
TRBV7-3	TRBJ1-1	.	ASSPTGRSTEAF
TRBV5-6	TRBJ1-1	few	ASSLRQGLGAF
TRBV5-1	TRBJ2-3	many	ASSPNPGTTADTQY
TRBV11-2	TRBJ2-7	.	ASSPGTASSYEQY
TRBV20-1	TRBJ1-6	.	SARDQGSYNSPLH
TRBV27	TRBJ2-1	many	ASSLSLPQPAYNEQF
TRBV5-1	TRBJ2-7	.	ASRPTGLSYEQY
TRBV7-6	TRBJ1-4	many	ASSLYQGGKLF
TRBV11-2	TRBJ2-4	.	ASSLAPWGNIQY
TRBV12-3/TRBV12-4	TRBJ2-7	few	ASSRTGLAGAEQY
TRBV2	TRBJ2-2	many	ASRLSNSGTGELF
TRBV29-1	TRBJ2-1	many	SVEGNLGNEQF
TRBV29-1	TRBJ1-2	many	SVDQGGANYGYT
TRBV7-2	TRBJ1-6	many	ASSLDDYRGSPLH
TRBV6-2/TRBV6-3	TRBJ2-5	few	ASSYLGERSQETQY
TRBV13	TRBJ2-1	many	ASSILSSGYSYNEQF
TRBV6-2/TRBV6-3	TRBJ2-1	few	ASSNVQPGLLNEQF
TRBV20-1	TRBJ2-3	once	SARARAPGAHTQY
TRBV7-6	TRBJ2-7	.	ASSSRDSEQY
TRBV7-2	TRBJ2-1	many	ASSLGGRSIDEQF
TRBV9	TRBJ2-1	few	ASSISPEFYNEQF
TRBV7-9	TRBJ2-3	medium-sized	ASSWGQGSGDTQY
TRBV29-1	TRBJ1-3	.	SVAGPSGNTIY
TRBV24-1	TRBJ2-3	.	ATNDGVGDTQY